This T cell receptor beta chain came from a study of PD-1 blockade in classical Hodgkin lymphoma. Patients all relapsed after autologous stem cell transplantation, and there was variation in brentuximab vedotin exposure. Measured with immunoSEQ multiplex PCR; TCRdb has only the in-frame clones, and not every one. The table lists 13,000 to 15,000 clones, about 61% of them singletons. The V gene's germline CDR1 is SGHTA and CDR2 FQGNSA. CDR3 length: 11 residues. The V gene lost 4 bases and the J gene lost 8 bases, with 5 bases spanning the gap. Study-level results: Diminished baseline TCR diversity has been reported in newly diagnosed patients relative to healthy donors. Complete responders' baseline diversity resembled that of newly diagnosed patients. Excluded were patients who started nivolumab under 1 year after ASCT, a group that had lower diversity.

To note about this clone: Its antigen is unidentified.

Sample: peripheral blood mononuclear cells (PBMCs), taken at baseline. This chain joins TRBV7-2 and TRBJ1-4; D gene uncertain. The receptor was isolated from a human donor with classical Hodgkin lymphoma. CDR3 DNA: TGTGCCAGCAGCTCAGTGGAAAAACTGTTTTTT. Translated, it gives CASSSVEKLFF. Together with reference TRBV7-2 and TRBJ1-4, the CDR3 gives the full variable domain: GAGVSQSPSNKVTEKGKDVELRCDPISGHTALYWYRQSLGQGLEFLIYFQGNSAPDKSGLPSDRFSAERTGGSVSTLTIQRTQQEDSAVYLCASSSVEKLFFGSGTQLSVL.